The entry below gives a single T cell receptor (beta chain) sequence along with its context. Its target antigen remains unknown. No much larger clonotype is one base removed from it; base qualities were not supplied. This specimen belongs to a study of cytomegalovirus exposure and HLA in healthy donors (dated by TCRdb to 2016 to 2017). With respect to the entire study: An earlier analysis of about 530 of the donors reported roughly 300 Gb of sequence data and 117 million unique TCR beta sequences obtained from 180 million or so T cells. Roughly 290 gigabases of sequencing data and approximately 92 million unique TCR sequences made up an early release that covered several hundred HLA-typed donors. Of the roughly 400 genotyped donors, approximately 83% fell in the genetic ancestry cluster associated with self-reported Caucasian donors. The study aimed to test whether signatures of past pathogen exposure could be identified by cataloging public T cell receptors. The study profiled the T cell repertoires of 666 subjects by immunosequencing and related them to cytomegalovirus serostatus. A separate validation cohort of about 110 different subjects was used in addition to the approximately 610-subject first cohort. High-throughput TCR immunosequencing, statistical association of individual TCRs with disease status, and machine learning were combined to predict cytomegalovirus infection status. To study patterns of TCR occurrence, a later analysis re-analyzed previously published TCR beta repertoires from under 750 donors and added high-resolution HLA genotyping. The later analysis used no new phenotypic data to find candidate immune exposures, relying instead on TCR beta sequences and their occurrence across donors. To decide whether each TCR beta V gene segment behaved as functional or pseudogenic, an earlier analysis of approximately 620 of the donors relied on high-throughput TCR beta sequencing. Alongside the repertoire data, information on donor age, sex, ethnicity and CMV serostatus was compiled. In a later genetic analysis, genome-wide SNP genotypes for 398 of the 666 donors were used, and that subset was treated as a discovery cohort. All discovery cohort repertoires had been generated on a single sequencing platform. Class I and class II HLA loci were covered by the typing at four-digit resolution. Typing coverage differed by locus: A, B, C, DRB1 and DQB1 were typed in roughly 620-630 donors, DQA1 in approximately 520, DPA1 in some 600, and DPB1 in 472. Roughly 5 DR-DQ haplotypes were handled as single units for association and clustering, since linkage in the cohort was strong. Across some 400 genotyped donors of the cohort, an average of roughly 250,000 unique TCR beta nucleotide sequences per donor were sequenced, and roughly 17% of those sequences were non-productive. Broader findings and caveats from the paper: Three of the identified cytomegalovirus-associated TCR beta chains were confirmed in vitro to be specific for cytomegalovirus antigens. The cohort was sequenced for TCR beta chains only, and without alpha or paired-chain data the features that could be detected were limited. Presence/absence analyses assumed roughly uniform sequencing depth across donors, an assumption that may not hold. The only immune exposure information available for the cohort was CMV serostatus. Linkage disequilibrium might explain the correlated functional status among segregating V segments, but an unknown experimental factor could not be ruled out. In a later analysis, HLA-associated TCR beta chains showed more clonal expansion and lower generation probabilities than non-associated chains that were equally common. The sequencing pipeline was judged likely to have produced a cluster of highly shared sequence variants as a technical artifact. A further reported finding was that TCR beta sequences accurately predicted the HLA-A and HLA-B alleles for most subjects in the first cohort. Most TCR sequences were observed very rarely across donors, whereas some public TCRs were present in many individuals. Broadly in line with IMGT annotations, most TCR beta V segments showed up in productive rearrangements about 90% or about 30% of the time in an earlier analysis of several hundred of the donors. When HLA alleles, especially DR and DQ, strongly co-occurred, attributing TCR associations to individual alleles was difficult. The study listed 164 TCR beta chains as associated with cytomegalovirus. A later analysis found that most CMV-associated TCR beta chains appeared HLA-restricted, with HLA associations seemingly driven largely by CMV exposure. At a false discovery rate of 0.05, a later analysis linked fewer than 20,000 TCR beta sequences to specific HLA alleles. Some IMGT-functional V segments, including TRBV6-2 and TRBV6-3, could not be told apart with the 87-base-pair reads, so those segments were excluded. According to the authors, the approach could potentially be generalized to other disease states and immunological phenotypes. In a later analysis, the rate of TCR association differed among HLA loci, with DRB1 alleles having the most associated TCRs and HLA-C alleles having the fewest. Several of the top co-occurrence clusters appeared to be linked to parvovirus B19, influenza, CMV and Epstein-Barr virus, according to a later analysis. In both the original and validation cohorts, the classifier was reported to diagnose cytomegalovirus status with high specificity and sensitivity. Compared with the 666-donor mean, donors in an Asian-associated ancestry cluster had fewer N-insertions in productive TCRs, according to a later genetic analysis. Because counts were too low, 15 to 20 rarely observed V segments, including chromosome 9 orphons, were excluded from the earlier analysis of 500 to 700 of the donors. HLA typing was unavailable for some donors at each locus, so association tests used only the typed subset. A later genetic analysis associated a missense DCLRE1C variant with V-gene and J-gene trimming of TCR beta chains, and an independent cohort replicated the association.

V and J are truncated by 7 bases and 8 bases respectively, leaving an intervening sequence of 11 bases. Its CDR3 holds 11 amino acids, cysteine through phenylalanine. Only the CDR3 DNA stays, 33 bases, in frame from base 1. Taken from the germline V gene, the CDR1 and CDR2 loops are SQVTM and ANQGSEA. To prepare the library, the immunoSEQ multiplex PCR assay was applied. For the multiplex PCR, a mixture combining 60 forward primers for TCR Vbeta segments and 13 reverse primers for TCR Jbeta segments was used. A multiplex PCR assay on genomic DNA amplified the CDR3 region of rearranged TCR beta genes. The Illumina HiSeq System was used to sequence the amplified TCR beta libraries as 87-base-pair reads. From the authors' description of their analysis: Across the 500 to 700 repertoires, a later analysis counted some 81 million unique TCR beta chains, roughly 11 million of which were shared by at least two donors. Raw reads were error-corrected and collapsed into unique sequences with a nearest-neighbor algorithm that merged closely related sequences to remove PCR and sequencing errors. To assign V, D and J gene segments, CDR3 sequences were aligned to IMGT reference sequences. For a sequence to be retained, a match of at least six nucleotides was required to both a V gene segment and a J gene segment. Rearrangements were classified as productive when the CDR3 lacked stop codons and remained in frame with V and J, and all other rearrangements were classified as non-productive. Following IMGT convention, CDR3 was defined as the stretch from the second conserved V-encoded cysteine up to the conserved J-encoded phenylalanine. The earlier analysis of about 640 of the donors excluded any sequence lacking an unambiguous match to a single V gene segment. In an earlier analysis of approximately 590 of the donors, a V segment was called functional when productive rearrangements were above 56.7%, and segregating when the standard deviation between donors exceeded 5%. A statistical classification framework was built to diagnose cytomegalovirus status from the catalog of TCR beta chain sequences. In a later analysis, V and J genes were assigned by comparing TCR nucleotide sequences against IMGT/GENE-DB human TR gene sequences. The TCRdist pipeline was used in a later analysis to assign CDR3 sequences and most-parsimonious VDJ recombination scenarios. In a later analysis, each TCR beta chain was defined by its CDR3 amino acid sequence together with its V-gene family, and reads without a unique V-gene family were excluded. As a way to deal with suspected cross-contamination and a sequencing artifact, a later analysis dropped over 550 nucleotide sequences that were highly shared and had low generation probability. A later analysis calculated a clonal expansion index for each public chain from normalized within-repertoire ranks of inferred template counts. In a later analysis, generation probabilities were computed with a VDJ recombination model fitted to out-of-frame rearrangements, and the resulting probabilities were checked against IGoR. A later analysis scored TCR-TCR, TCR-HLA and TCR-CMV co-occurrence with hypergeometric tests, applying a repertoire-size bias correction to TCR pairs. A later analysis estimated false discovery rates by permuting HLA or CMV assignments 20 times. In a later analysis, co-occurring TCRs were grouped using DBSCAN, and TCRdist sequence similarity was added for clustering within HLA-allele-positive subsets. For co-occurrence clustering, repertoires with fewer than 30,000 or more than 120,000 public chains were excluded, along with about five repertoires with anomalous nucleotide sharing. TCRdb re-hosts the immuneACCESS table, in-frame sequences only. Its copies lack some clones; in the studies checked, an unresolved V gene accounts for under half of them, and the cause for the rest is not known. The V and J calls and clone size were taken over from that table, and D and trimming were inferred from the DNA. The sample yields about 90,000 clones; 74% were counted once. About 20% of the sample is in the top ten clones.

The cohort consisted of 666 healthy bone marrow donors. At the time of sampling, every cohort member was nominally healthy, though immune exposures that went unrecorded were likely present. The donor tested CMV seropositive and was one of the 289 seropositive cohort members. Each donor provided a peripheral blood sample, and peripheral blood mononuclear cells were used for TCR beta sequencing. The Qiagen DNeasy Blood Extraction Kit was used to extract genomic DNA from the blood cell samples. This TCR was sampled from a man aged 30 to 45 in good health and CMV-seropositive. The sample was PBMCs. The sequence joins TRBV29-1 to TRBJ2-2, and perhaps TRBD1 as D gene, on 6 matching bases. DNA sequence: TGCAGCGCCACCCAGGGGGGGGAGCTGTTTTTT. This is translated as CSATQGGELFF.